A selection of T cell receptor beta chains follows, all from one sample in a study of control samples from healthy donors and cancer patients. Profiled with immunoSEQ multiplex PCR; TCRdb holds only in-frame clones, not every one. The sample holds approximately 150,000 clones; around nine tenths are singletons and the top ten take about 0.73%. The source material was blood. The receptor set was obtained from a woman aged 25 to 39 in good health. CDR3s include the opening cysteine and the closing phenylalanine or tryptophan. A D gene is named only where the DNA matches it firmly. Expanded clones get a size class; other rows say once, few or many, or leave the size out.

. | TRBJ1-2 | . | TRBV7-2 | TGTGCCAGCAGCTTGTCCCGGACAGCCACTTATGGCTACACCTTC | CASSLSRTATYGYTF
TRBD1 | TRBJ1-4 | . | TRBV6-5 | TGTGCCAGCAGGAGACAGGGTAGCGAAAAACTGTTTTTT | CASRRQGSEKLFF
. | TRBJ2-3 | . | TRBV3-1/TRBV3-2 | TGTGCCAGCAGCCAAGACAAGACCGGGACTGTAGGAGATACGCAGTATTTT | CASSQDKTGTVGDTQYF
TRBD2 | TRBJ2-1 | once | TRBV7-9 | TGTGCCAGCAGCTTCCCGGGACTAGCGGACAATGAGCAGTTCTTC | CASSFPGLADNEQFF
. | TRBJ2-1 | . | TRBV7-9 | TGTGCCAGCAGCTTAGTTCCCGGCGCTGAGCAGTTCTTC | CASSLVPGAEQFF
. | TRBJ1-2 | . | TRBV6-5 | TGTGCCAGCAGTTACTCTCGGGGGGTCCATGGCTACACCTTC | CASSYSRGVHGYTF
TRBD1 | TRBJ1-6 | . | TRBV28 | TGTGCCAGCAGGGCGACAGGGCTCAATTCACCCCTCCACTTT | CASRATGLNSPLHF
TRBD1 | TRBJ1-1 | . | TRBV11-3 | TGTGCCAGCAGCCGAACTCCGGGACAGACCCTGAACACTGAAGCTTTCTTT | CASSRTPGQTLNTEAFF
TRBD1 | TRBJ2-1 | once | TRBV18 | TGTGCCAGCTCACCACGAGGTGGGACAGGGGTACGCAATGAGCAGTTCTTC | CASSPRGGTGVRNEQFF
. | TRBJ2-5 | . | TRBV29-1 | TGCAGCGTTCTCGGTTGGGACGAGACCCAGTACTTC | CSVLGWDETQYF
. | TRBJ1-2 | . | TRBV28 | TGTGCCAGCAGTTTTAGAGGGGGGATGGGCTACACCTTC | CASSFRGGMGYTF
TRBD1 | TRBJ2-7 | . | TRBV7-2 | TGTGCCAGCAGCTCGGCCGGGACAGGGATCCACGAGCAGTACTTC | CASSSAGTGIHEQYF
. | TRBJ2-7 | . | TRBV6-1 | TGTGCCAGCAGTGATCCCGGCCTAACTTCCTCCTACGAGCAGTACTTC | CASSDPGLTSSYEQYF
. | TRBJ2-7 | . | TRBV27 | TGTGCCAGCAGCTCTGGGGGGCGCTCCTACGAGCAGTACTTC | CASSSGGRSYEQYF
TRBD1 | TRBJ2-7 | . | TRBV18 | TGTGCCAGCTCACCACCGGCGGCAGGGGGCCGGAATGAGCAGTACTTC | CASSPPAAGGRNEQYF
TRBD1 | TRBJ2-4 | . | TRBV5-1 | TGCGCCAGCAGCTTTACAGGGGGCGCTTACAAAAACATTCAGTACTTC | CASSFTGGAYKNIQYF
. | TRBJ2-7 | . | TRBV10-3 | TGTGCCATCAGTGAGTCGAGGGGTAGCTACGAGCAGTACTTC | CAISESRGSYEQYF
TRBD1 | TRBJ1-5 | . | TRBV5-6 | TGTGCCAGCAGCTCCAGGGGGGAGTATAGCAATCAGCCCCAGCATTTT | CASSSRGEYSNQPQHF
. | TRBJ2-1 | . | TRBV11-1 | TGTGCCAGCAGCTTAGGAGGACTAACCAATGAGCAGTTCTTC | CASSLGGLTNEQFF
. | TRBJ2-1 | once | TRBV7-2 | TGTGCCAGCAGCTTAGCGCCCTACAATGAGCAGTTCTTC | CASSLAPYNEQFF
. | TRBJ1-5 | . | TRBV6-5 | TGTGCCGGCTCCTCAGGGGCAAGTCAGCCCCAGCATTTT | CAGSSGASQPQHF
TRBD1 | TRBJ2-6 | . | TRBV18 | TGTGCCAGCTCCCGTGTGAGGGGGCAAAGCTCTGGGGCCAACGTCCTGACTTTC | CASSRVRGQSSGANVLTF